This TCR beta chain originates from a study of blood T cell repertoires in COVID-19. J lost 3 bases, V lost 4 bases, and 2 bases had no gene match. Germline V gene sequence: CDR1 SGHNT, CDR2 YENEEA. The CDR3 runs to 13 residues. Generated by immunoSEQ multiplex PCR, the TCRdb table keeps only in-frame clones and is missing some. The table has a few hundred thousand clones, around 85% seen once. The chain is built from TRBV11-3 and TRBJ2-7; 8 bases line up with TRBD2. The specimen was PBMCs or T cells enriched from blood (not recorded which). The clonotype comes from a woman aged 30 to 39 who had recovered from COVID-19. The CDR3 sequence is CASSSGTSYEQYF. Written as DNA, the CDR3 is TGTGCCAGCAGCTCCGGGACTAGCTACGAGCAGTACTTC.